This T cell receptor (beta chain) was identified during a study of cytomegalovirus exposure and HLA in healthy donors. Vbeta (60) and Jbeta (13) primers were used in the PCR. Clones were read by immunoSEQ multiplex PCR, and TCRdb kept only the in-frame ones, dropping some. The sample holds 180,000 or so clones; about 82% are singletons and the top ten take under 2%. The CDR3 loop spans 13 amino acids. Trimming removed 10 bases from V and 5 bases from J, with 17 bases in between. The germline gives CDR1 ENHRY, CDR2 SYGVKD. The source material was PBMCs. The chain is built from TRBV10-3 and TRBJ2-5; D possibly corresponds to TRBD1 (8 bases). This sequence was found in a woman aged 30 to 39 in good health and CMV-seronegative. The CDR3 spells CATTGGARETQYF. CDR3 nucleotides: TGTGCCACCACAGGGGGGGCCCGGGAGACCCAGTACTTC.